Below are 30 T cell receptor beta chains sequenced from a single sample in a study of blood T cell repertoires in COVID-19. Only in-frame clones appear in the TCRdb table, and some are missing; sequencing was by immunoSEQ multiplex PCR. The data show approximately 240,000 clones, with around four fifths seen just once and approximately 4% held by the top ten. What was sequenced was peripheral blood. The receptors come from a woman aged 40-49 years with active or convalescent COVID-19.

The chain is built from TRBV12-3 or TRBV12-4 and TRBJ2-1; possibly TRBD1 for D (6 bases). CDR3 length: 12 residues. V was cut by 9 bases and J by 4 bases, with 10 bases left in between. The CDR3 nucleotides are TGTGCCAGTTCACAGGGTTACAATGAGCAGTTCTTC. Translating gives CASSQGYNEQFF.

This clone has just a few counts. This sequence joins TRBV5-1 and TRBJ1-2; 7 nucleotides match TRBD1. V was clipped by 5 bases and J by 4 bases; unmatched bases: 14. Germline V gene sequence: CDR1 SGHRS, CDR2 YFSETQ. CDR3 length: 16 amino acids. CDR3 in amino acids: CASRPQGVVYFYGYTF. The CDR3 DNA reads as TGCGCCAGCAGACCGCAGGGGGTGGTATACTTCTATGGCTACACCTTC.

This sequence joins TRBV24-1 and TRBJ2-1, with TRBD2 matching 9 bases. Trimming at V came to 0 bases and at J to 0 bases, leaving 2 bases not matched to a gene. This CDR3 has 17 amino acids. Germline CDR1 is KGHDR and CDR2 is SFDVKD. CDR3 sequence (DNA): TGTGCCACCAGTGATTTGTTTAGCGGGGGCTCCTACAATGAGCAGTTCTTC. Amino acid sequence: CATSDLFSGGSYNEQFF.

In this sample, this clone turned up a few times. Other DNA sequences in this sample translate to the same CDR3. The chain uses TRBV18 and TRBJ2-2; D is perhaps TRBD1 (5 bases). With 6 bases removed from V and 3 bases from J, the gap between germline ends came to 8 bases. Germline V gene data show CDR1 as KGHSH and CDR2 as LQKENI. The CDR3 runs 13 residues. For the CDR3, the DNA is TGTGCCAGCTCGCCCAGGGACACCGGGGAGCTGTTTTTT. It specifies CASSPRDTGELFF. The whole variable domain, remainder taken from reference TRBV18 and TRBJ2-2, is NAGVMQNPRHLVRRRGQEARLRCSPMKGHSHVYWYRQLPEEGLKFMVYLQKENIIDESGMPKERFSAEFPKEGPSILRIQQVVRGDSAAYFCASSPRDTGELFFGEGSRLTVL.

V is TRBV24-1 and J is TRBJ2-5; D not certain. Germline CDR1 KGHDR, CDR2 SFDVKD. The CDR3 is 12 amino acids. V lost 6 bases, J lost 4 bases, and 8 bases lay in between. CDR3 coding DNA: TGTGCCACCAGTTCCACCAGAGAGACCCAGTACTTC. It is translated as CATSSTRETQYF.

In nucleotides, the CDR3 is TGTGCCAGCAGCAGGGGGACAGGCGGCGGCACCGGGGAGCTGTTTTTT. Protein sequence: CASSRGTGGGTGELFF. V and J are TRBV9 and TRBJ2-2; 8 nucleotides agree with TRBD1. The J segment lost 4 bases and the V segment lost 4 bases, leaving 9 bases of the junction unmatched. Germline V gene sequence: CDR1 SGDLS, CDR2 YYNGEE. The CDR3 length is 16 residues.

The V gene is TRBV18, the J gene TRBJ1-2, with a possible D match to TRBD1 (5 bases). V shed 1 base and J shed 0 bases, with 12 bases lying between them. This CDR3 has 16 amino acids. The germline V gene has CDR1 KGHSH and CDR2 LQKENI. CDR3 coding DNA: TGTGCCAGCTCACCACTTTCAGGGCTAACTAACTATGGCTACACCTTC. It specifies CASSPLSGLTNYGYTF.

The rearrangement links TRBV7-2 to TRBJ1-3; no clear D. Trimming took off 4 bases at V and 0 bases at J, with 10 bases between the two ends. CDR3 length: 15 amino acids. Per germline, CDR1 SGHTA and CDR2 FQGNSA. CDR3 protein: CASSSAVYSGNTIYF. The CDR3 bases are TGTGCCAGCAGCTCTGCAGTGTACTCTGGAAACACCATATATTTT.

In its sample, this clone was seen once. The rearrangement links TRBV7-9 to TRBJ1-5; TRBD1 might be the D (6 bases). The CDR3 is 16 amino acids. V dropped 3 bases and J dropped 2 bases, with 14 bases sitting between them. Germline V gene sequence: CDR1 SEHNR, CDR2 FQNEAQ (reference sequence). CDR3 region: CASSFRDIEGNQPQHF. The DNA for the CDR3 is TGTGCCAGCAGCTTTAGGGACATTGAAGGCAATCAGCCCCAGCATTTT.

This rearrangement joins TRBV19 to TRBJ1-1, with TRBD1 matching over 9 bases. Germline lookup yields CDR1 LNHDA and CDR2 SQIVND (reference sequence). V lost 4 bases to trimming and J lost 2 bases; unmatched junction nucleotides: 5. The CDR3 loop spans 15 amino acids. The CDR3 region has the DNA TGTGCCAGTAGTAAGGGACAGGGTGTAAACACTGAAGCTTTCTTT. The encoded protein is CASSKGQGVNTEAFF.

V gene TRBV12-3 or TRBV12-4 combines with J gene TRBJ1-1; no firm D call. The ends were cut back, 3 bases at V and 3 bases at J, with 5 bases in the middle. This CDR3 is built from 12 residues. Here the CDR3 reads CASSFRDTEAFF. CDR3 nucleotide sequence: TGTGCCAGCAGTTTTCGCGACACTGAAGCTTTCTTT.

This clone has a single count. V and J are TRBV18 and TRBJ2-3, with TRBD2 identical over 9 bases. Germline values: CDR1 KGHSH, CDR2 LQKENI. The V segment lost 8 bases and the J segment 5 bases; nucleotides outside the gene matches: 20. The CDR3 has 18 amino acids. The CDR3, as DNA: TGTGCCAGCGAACCGTACTTACCCAGCGGGGGGCCCTTAGATACGCAGTATTTT. Protein sequence: CASEPYLPSGGPLDTQYF.

The gene calls are TRBV3-1 (or the pseudogene TRBV3-2) and TRBJ2-5; possibly TRBD2 for D (7 bases). Germline V gene data show CDR1 as LGHDT and CDR2 as YNNKEL (reference sequence). V was trimmed by 7 bases and J by 5 bases, leaving 20 bases between them. This CDR3 comprises 15 residues. The CDR3 spells CASTFLGGASETQYF. DNA of the CDR3: TGTGCCAGCACATTCTTAGGGGGGGCAAGTGAGACCCAGTACTTC.

The rearrangement links TRBV2 to TRBJ2-5, with D unclear. Germline assignment: CDR1 SNHLY and CDR2 FYNNEI. The CDR3 runs to 12 residues. V was shortened by 4 bases and J by 1 base, with 4 bases between the two germline ends. The CDR3 reads CASSALQETQYF. CDR3 nucleotides: TGTGCCAGCAGTGCCCTCCAAGAGACCCAGTACTTC.

The chain couples TRBV27 to TRBJ1-5, with D possibly being TRBD1 (5 bases). The germline V and J ends were trimmed by 6 bases and 6 bases, with 21 bases remaining between them. This CDR3 is 16 amino acids long. CDR1 is MNHEY and CDR2 is SMNVEV in the germline V gene (reference sequence). The CDR3 DNA sequence: TGTGCCAGCAGCCGCGATGGGGACTTGGGGGGTCAGCCCCAGCATTTT. Amino acids: CASSRDGDLGGQPQHF.

This chain links TRBV7-8 with TRBJ1-5; D gene uncertain. CDR3 length: 13 amino acids. Trimming left V 0 bases short and J 9 bases short, with 9 bases between. In germline, CDR1 is SGHVS, CDR2 FQNEAQ. CDR3 in DNA: TGTGCCAGCAGCTTAGCTTTAGCAACGCCCCAGCATTTT. Protein: CASSLALATPQHF.

This clone was found a few times. The rearrangement uses TRBV19 and TRBJ1-1, with D possibly TRBD1 on 5 matching bases. The CDR3 contains 18 residues. CDR1 and CDR2 from the germline V gene are LNHDA and SQIVND (reference sequence). Trimming removed 4 bases from V and 1 base from J, with 22 bases in between. CDR3 amino acids: CASSTPRSPTRGNTEAFF. For the CDR3, the DNA is TGTGCCAGTAGTACCCCCCGCAGCCCCACAAGGGGGAACACTGAAGCTTTCTTT.

This rearrangement joins TRBV10-1 to TRBJ1-2; D not resolved. The germline V and J ends were trimmed by 4 bases and 4 bases, with 10 bases remaining between them. The V gene's germline CDR1 is WNHNN and CDR2 SYGVQD (reference sequence). The length of the CDR3 is 13 residues. DNA for the CDR3: TGCGCCAGCAGTGGTGAGGAACCCTATGGCTACACCTTC. Translation: CASSGEEPYGYTF.

Here the CDR3 DNA reads TGTGCCACCCTCGGGGGGATTCACAATGAGCAGTTCTTC. Amino acids: CATLGGIHNEQFF. J is TRBJ2-1 and V is TRBV21-1; TRBD2 reflects the table's D call only, with no check against the DNA. TRBV21-1 is a documented pseudogene. This CDR3 has 13 residues.

This clone occurred many times. The chain has TRBV7-9 and TRBJ1-5; the D gene is possibly TRBD1 (5 bases). V was trimmed by 5 bases and J by 7 bases, leaving 12 bases between them. Germline V CDR1 and CDR2: SEHNR, FQNEAQ (reference sequence). The CDR3 loop spans 13 amino acids. CDR3 sequence reads: CASSPRRGQPQHF. CDR3 DNA: TGTGCCAGCAGCCCCAGGCGGGGCCAGCCCCAGCATTTT.

J is TRBJ2-7 and V is TRBV27; 7 bases match TRBD1. The CDR3 has 16 residues. V lost 4 bases to trimming and J lost 1 base; unmatched junction nucleotides: 10. CDR1 is MNHEY and CDR2 is SMNVEV in the germline V gene (reference sequence). The DNA of the CDR3 is TGTGCCAGCAGTTCATACCCCTTGACAGGGTCCTACGAGCAGTACTTC. Amino acid sequence: CASSSYPLTGSYEQYF.

This clone turned up a few times. J is TRBJ2-1 and V is TRBV12-3 or TRBV12-4; TRBD2 matches at 10 bases. Trimming cost V 7 bases and J 7 bases; bases outside gene matches: 4. The CDR3 spans 13 residues. CDR3 DNA: TGTGCCAGCACCGCTAGCGGGGGTAATGAGCAGTTCTTC. Translated: CASTASGGNEQFF.

This chain joins TRBV7-9 and TRBJ2-5; 7 bases fit TRBD1. Unmatched junction bases numbered 7, after V lost 6 bases and J lost 0 bases. The CDR3 has 15 residues. CDR1 is SEHNR, CDR2 FQNEAQ, per germline (reference sequence). The CDR3 loop is CASSFRGQDQETQYF. The CDR3 bases are TGTGCCAGCAGTTTTCGAGGACAGGACCAAGAGACCCAGTACTTC.

The rearrangement uses TRBV11-2 and TRBJ1-6, with D possibly matching TRBD1 (5 bases). The V and J ends lost 5 bases and 10 bases respectively, with 12 bases between them. CDR3 length: 13 residues. Germline V gene lookup returns CDR1 SGHAT and CDR2 FQNNGV. CDR3 DNA: TGTGCCAGCAGCCCGCCCAAGGGGTCACCCCTCCACTTT. Protein sequence: CASSPPKGSPLHF.

Remarks on this clone: The same CDR3 can be traced to other DNA sequences in this sample. The chain uses TRBV7-9 and TRBJ1-6; 7 nucleotides agree with TRBD1. Germline V lookup: CDR1 SEHNR, CDR2 FQNEAQ (reference sequence). This CDR3 comprises 14 residues. V shed 6 bases and J 7 bases; nucleotides not matched to a gene: 6. CDR3 sequence (DNA): TGTGCCAGCAGTCTCGGGACAGCCAATTCACCCCTCCACTTT. Amino acids: CASSLGTANSPLHF.

This clone was recorded a few times. CDR3 residues: CASRMDSLIYGGYTF. The CDR3 DNA reads as TGTGCCAGCAGGATGGACAGCTTAATCTATGGTGGCTACACCTTC. The chain links TRBV5-6 to TRBJ1-2; maybe TRBD1 (6 bases). This CDR3 has 15 residues. Deletions cut 5 bases from V and 7 bases from J, with 21 bases between. The germline V gene has CDR1 SGHDT and CDR2 YYEEEE.

Here the CDR3 DNA reads TGTGCCAGCAGCGGCGGGGACAGCACAGATACGCAGTATTTT. Amino acid sequence: CASSGGDSTDTQYF. V usage is TRBV9 and J usage is TRBJ2-3; D may be TRBD2 (6 bases). V shed 3 bases and J shed 0 bases, with 8 bases lying between them. The germline CDR1 and CDR2 sequences are SGDLS and YYNGEE. The CDR3 consists of 14 residues. Full variable domain (outside the CDR3, taken from reference TRBV9 and TRBJ2-3): DSGVTQTPKHLITATGQRVTLRCSPRSGDLSVYWYQQSLDQGLQFLIQYYNGEERAKGNILERFSAQQFPDLHSELNLSSLELGDSALYFCASSGGDSTDTQYFGPGTRLTVL.

V usage is TRBV3-1 (or the pseudogene TRBV3-2) and J usage is TRBJ1-1; maybe TRBD1 (5 bases). V lost 3 bases and J lost 4, with 15 bases in between. The CDR3 length is 15 residues. Germline CDR1 LGHDT, CDR2 YNNKEL (reference sequence). The CDR3 bases are TGTGCCAGCAGCCAGGGCCAGGGTGTGGGCACTGAAGCTTTCTTT. Protein sequence: CASSQGQGVGTEAFF.

The chain recombines TRBV10-1 with TRBJ1-5; D remains ambiguous. This CDR3 has 12 residues. Between the trimmed V and J ends, which lost 4 bases and 3 bases, there was a span of 4 bases. Germline CDR1 and CDR2: WNHNN and SYGVQD (reference sequence). CDR3 protein: CASSVNNQPQHF. CDR3 in DNA: TGCGCCAGCAGTGTAAACAATCAGCCCCAGCATTTT.

The chain uses TRBV4-1 and TRBJ2-1; D gene uncertain. Trimming pared 1 base from V and 0 bases from J, leaving 10 bases between. Germline assignment: CDR1 MGHRA and CDR2 YSYEKL. There are 16 residues in the CDR3. CDR3 sequence: CASSQVIGGSYNEQFF. As DNA, the CDR3 is TGCGCCAGCAGCCAAGTCATCGGCGGCTCCTACAATGAGCAGTTCTTC.